This TCR beta chain was documented in a study of blood T cells in healthy people across ages. The CDR3 length is 15 residues. Germline trimming cut 3 bases from V and 10 bases from J; bases unmatched to any gene: 12. Germline V gene lookup returns CDR1 SGHAT and CDR2 FQNNGV. Note on this clonotype: Its antigen remains unknown.

Then a second PCR, running roughly 7 to 11 cycles, was carried out with a sample-barcoded 5' primer and a J-beta primer mix. TCRdb ran MiXCR on the 5' RACE reads and lists one entry per CDR3 protein. This sample has about 730,000 distinct CDR3 sequences, with roughly 47% found just once. Study-wide results and caveats: Unknown donor CMV status possibly confounded expanded clonotype changes.

Sequenced input: blood. The source is an older woman in good health. J is TRBJ2-1 and V is TRBV11-2, with 7 bases fitting TRBD2. CDR3 loop: CASSFRRGVSWEQFF. The CDR3 nucleotides read TGTGCCAGCAGCTTTCGACGGGGGGTCTCATGGGAGCAGTTCTTC.